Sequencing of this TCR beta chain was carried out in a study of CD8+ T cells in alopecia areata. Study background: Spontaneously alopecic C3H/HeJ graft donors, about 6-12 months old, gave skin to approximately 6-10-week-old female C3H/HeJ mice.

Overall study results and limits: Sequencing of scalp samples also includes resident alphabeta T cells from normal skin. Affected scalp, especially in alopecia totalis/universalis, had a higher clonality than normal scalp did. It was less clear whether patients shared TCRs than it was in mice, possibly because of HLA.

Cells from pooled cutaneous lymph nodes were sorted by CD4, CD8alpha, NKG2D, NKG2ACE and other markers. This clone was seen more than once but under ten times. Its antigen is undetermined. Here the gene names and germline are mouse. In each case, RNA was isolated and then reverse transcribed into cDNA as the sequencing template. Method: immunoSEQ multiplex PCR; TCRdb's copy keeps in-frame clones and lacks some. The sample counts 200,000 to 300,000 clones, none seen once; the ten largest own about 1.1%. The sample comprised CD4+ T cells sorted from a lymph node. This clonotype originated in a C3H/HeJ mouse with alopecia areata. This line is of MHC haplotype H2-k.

The CDR3 sequence: CASGDPGTGDDYTF. Incomplete CDR3 DNA: TGTGCCAGCGGTGATCCAGGGACAGGGGAC. V is TRBV13-2 and J is TRBJ1-2; 10 bases line up with TRBD1. The CDR3 extends 4 residues past the end of the read, so its final part is completed from the germline J gene. Germline CDR1 reads NNHNN; CDR2 reads SYGAGS (reference sequence). This CDR3 comprises 14 residues.